Below are 13 T cell receptor beta chains sequenced from a single sample in a study of T cell responses to AZD1222 COVID-19 vaccine. TCRdb's copy holds only in-frame clones and misses some; the assay was immunoSEQ multiplex PCR. In the table there are about 150,000 clones, about 82% of which are singletons. Here the sequenced sample was peripheral blood, taken 28 days after the second AZD1222 dose. These receptors originate from an adult who received the AZD1222 COVID-19 vaccine.

The gene calls are TRBV18 and TRBJ2-1, with D perhaps matching TRBD2 (6 bases). The CDR3 consists of 14 residues. V was pared by 5 bases and J by 3 bases, with 11 bases between. From germline, CDR1 is KGHSH and CDR2 LQKENI. This CDR3 is CASSTGTGYNEQFF. The CDR3 region has the DNA TGTGCCAGCTCAACTGGGACTGGCTACAATGAGCAGTTCTTC.

This clone was seen only once. The rearrangement links TRBV7-2 to TRBJ1-2; D gene ambiguous. In germline, CDR1 is SGHTA, CDR2 FQGNSA. The CDR3 has 15 residues. Trimming shortened V by 2 bases and J by 4 bases, and 14 bases separated the two germline ends. CDR3 in amino acids: CASSLISARIYGYTF. CDR3 DNA sequence: TGTGCCAGCAGCTTAATCTCTGCTCGCATCTATGGCTACACCTTC.

This chain joins TRBV7-2 and TRBJ2-2, with D tentatively TRBD2 (6 bases). CDR1 SGHTA and CDR2 FQGNSA come from the germline V gene. V gave up 3 bases and J gave up 5 bases, with 13 bases separating them. The CDR3 covers 15 residues. As DNA, the CDR3 is TGTGCCAGCAGCTTTAGACTAGGTGGTACCGGGGAGCTGTTTTTT. It translates to CASSFRLGGTGELFF.

The rearrangement links TRBV23-1 to TRBJ2-7, with D possibly TRBD2 on 5 matching bases. TRBV23-1 is placed among ORFs of uncertain function. Trimming removed 2 bases at V and 3 bases at J, with 14 bases between. CDR3 length: 15 residues. The chain's CDR3 is CASSQRRVLGYEQYF. In nucleotides, the CDR3 is TGCGCCAGCAGTCAACGGCGGGTTCTAGGCTACGAGCAGTACTTC.

Only one count was recorded for this clone. The chain combines TRBV2 with TRBJ2-7; D is uncertain. The CDR3 extends over 13 amino acids. Per the germline V gene, CDR1 is SNHLY and CDR2 is FYNNEI. With 8 bases removed from V and 5 bases from J, the gap between germline ends came to 16 bases. The CDR3 region has the DNA TGTGCCAGCCTTCCTTTAAGCACGGACGAGCAGTACTTC. This encodes CASLPLSTDEQYF.

The chain carries TRBV7-2 and TRBJ1-6; D gene unclear. CDR1 is SGHTA, CDR2 FQGNSA, per germline. Trimming cost V 1 base and J 0 bases, with 4 bases left between them. This CDR3 is built from 15 residues. CDR3 DNA: TGTGCCAGCAGCTTAGACAGCTCCTATAATTCACCCCTCCACTTT. Its protein is CASSLDSSYNSPLHF.

This chain connects TRBV18 to TRBJ2-5; D perhaps matches TRBD1 (5 bases). V lost 4 bases and J 5 bases, leaving 23 bases between the germline ends. Germline CDR1 KGHSH, CDR2 LQKENI. The CDR3 is made up of 17 amino acids. This CDR3 is CASSQGRAIIRRETQYF. DNA for the CDR3: TGTGCCAGCTCACAGGGGCGAGCCATCATAAGGCGGGAGACCCAGTACTTC.

This clone turned up a few times. The CDR3 DNA reads as TGTGCCATCAGTGAGTTCAGCGAGCAGTACTTC. Translating gives CAISEFSEQYF. The rearrangement links TRBV10-3 to TRBJ2-7, with D uncertain. Deletions cut 1 base from V and 6 bases from J, with 4 bases between. The CDR3 length is 11 residues. Germline-derived CDR1 and CDR2 are ENHRY and SYGVKD.

The chain has TRBV27 and TRBJ1-4; no reliable D call. CDR3 length equals 15 residues. V shed 2 bases and J shed 8 bases, with 15 bases lying between them. Germline V gives CDR1 MNHEY, CDR2 SMNVEV (reference sequence). The CDR3 reads CASSLRPYNWEKLFF. The CDR3 region has the DNA TGTGCCAGCAGTTTAAGACCCTACAACTGGGAAAAACTGTTTTTT.

This sequence joins TRBV29-1 and TRBJ1-2, with D possibly matching TRBD1 (6 bases). The ends were cut back, 7 bases at V and 3 bases at J, with 21 bases in the middle. The CDR3 spans 15 residues. The V gene's germline CDR1 is SQVTM and CDR2 ANQGSEA. The CDR3 DNA reads TGCAGCGCCTACTTGCAGCGGGGGGCTTACTATGGCTACACCTTC. This translates into CSAYLQRGAYYGYTF.

The chain joins TRBV9 to TRBJ1-2, with D uncertain. The CDR3 sequence is 12 residues long. CDR1 is SGDLS, CDR2 YYNGEE, per germline. V was cut by 3 bases and J by 5 bases, with 8 bases left in between. The chain's CDR3 is CASSGNGYGYTF. CDR3 sequence (DNA): TGTGCCAGCAGCGGAAATGGGTATGGCTACACCTTC.

The chain carries TRBV25-1 and TRBJ2-3; tentatively, D is TRBD1 or TRBD2 (5 bases each). V lost 11 bases to trimming and J lost 0 bases, with 12 bases between them. The CDR3 covers 13 residues. Germline lookup yields CDR1 MGHDK and CDR2 SYGVNS. CDR3 amino acids: CASEGRSTDTQYF. The CDR3 nucleotides read TGTGCCTCCGAGGGGCGAAGCACAGATACGCAGTATTTT.

This chain connects TRBV12-3 or TRBV12-4 to TRBJ2-2; D not resolved. V lost 8 bases to trimming and J lost 4 bases, with 2 bases between them. CDR3 length equals 10 residues. The CDR3 spells CASATGELFF. The CDR3 DNA follows: TGTGCCAGCGCCACCGGGGAGCTGTTTTTT.